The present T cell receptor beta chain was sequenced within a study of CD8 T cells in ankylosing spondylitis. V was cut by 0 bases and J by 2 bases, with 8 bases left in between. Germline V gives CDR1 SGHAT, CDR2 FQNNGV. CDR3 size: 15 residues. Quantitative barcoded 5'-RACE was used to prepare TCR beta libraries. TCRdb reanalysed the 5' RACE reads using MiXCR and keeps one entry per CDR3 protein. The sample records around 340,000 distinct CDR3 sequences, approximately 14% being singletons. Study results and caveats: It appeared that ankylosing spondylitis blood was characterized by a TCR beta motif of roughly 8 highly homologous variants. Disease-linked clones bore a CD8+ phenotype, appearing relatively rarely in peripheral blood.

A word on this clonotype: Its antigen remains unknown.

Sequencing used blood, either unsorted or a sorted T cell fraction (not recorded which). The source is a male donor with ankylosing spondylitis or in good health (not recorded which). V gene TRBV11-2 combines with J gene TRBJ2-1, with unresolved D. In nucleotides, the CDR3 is TGTGCCAGCAGCTTAGAGGCTATCGCCTACAATGAGCAGTTCTTC. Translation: CASSLEAIAYNEQFF. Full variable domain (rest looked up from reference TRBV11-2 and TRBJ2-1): EAGVAQSPRYKIIEKRQSVAFWCNPISGHATLYWYQQILGQGPKLLIQFQNNGVVDDSQLPKDRFSAERLKGVDSTLKIQPAKLEDSAVYLCASSLEAIAYNEQFFGPGTRLTVL.